This T cell receptor (beta chain) was profiled in a study of response to subunit inactivated influenza vaccine. Points from the study as a whole: The authors suggested that every seasonal influenza vaccination recruits few new T cells.

About this clonotype itself: The antigen is undetermined.

TCRdb called the RT-PCR reads again in MiXCR, with one record for every CDR3 protein. The table has more than 450,000 distinct CDR3 sequences, 7.6% seen once. This clonotype originated in a man aged 50 to 75 who received an inactivated influenza vaccine. Sequenced material: PBMCs from blood, taken roughly 24 months after vaccination.

Here the CDR3 DNA reads TGCAGTGCCCCACCGGGACTAGTTCCCCCATCGAGCACAGATACGCAGTATTTT. Translated, it gives CSAPPGLVPPSSTDTQYF. This chain connects TRBV20-1 to TRBJ2-3, with 8 bases identical to TRBD2. This CDR3 comprises 18 residues. Trimming at V came to 6 bases and at J to 0 bases, leaving 17 bases not matched to a gene. In germline, CDR1 is DFQATT, CDR2 SNEGSKA (reference sequence).